The 3 T cell receptor beta chains below all came from one sample that was sequenced in a study of blood T cell repertoires in COVID-19. Repertoires were generated with immunoSEQ multiplex PCR, while TCRdb's copy carries only in-frame clones and drops some. The sample carries roughly 36,000 clones, 75% to 85% recorded once. The specimen sequenced was peripheral blood. These TCRs come from a human donor in a cohort sampled during active COVID-19.

CDR3 region: CASITGGTSVGRAV. The CDR3 coding sequence is TGTGCCAGCATTACGGGGGGGACTAGCGTGGGCAGAGCAGTC. The genes are TRBV6-5 and TRBJ2-7; TRBD2 matches 10 bases. The CDR3 extends over 14 amino acids. Germline V gene data show CDR1 as MNHEY and CDR2 as SVGAGI.

The J gene is TRBJ1-1, the V gene TRBV30, with D possibly matching TRBD1 (5 bases). From germline, CDR1 is GTSNPN and CDR2 SVGIG (reference sequence). Trimming cost V 7 bases and J 4 bases, with 13 bases left between them. This CDR3 spans 12 amino acids. The CDR3 loop is CASSSGATEAFF. DNA for the CDR3: TGTGCCTCTTCCTCTGGGGCCACTGAAGCTTTCTTT.

The rearrangement links TRBV27 to TRBJ2-2, with 9 bases that match TRBD1. CDR3 size: 16 residues. Trimming removed 5 bases from V and 3 bases from J; junction bases left unmatched: 7. The germline V gene has CDR1 MNHEY and CDR2 SMNVEV (reference sequence). The CDR3 DNA sequence: TGTGCCAGCAGTGGGAAAGGACAGGGGTACACCGGGGAGCTGTTTTTT. It specifies CASSGKGQGYTGELFF.